This entry describes one T cell receptor beta chain. Its antigen is as yet unknown. This sample was taken from a study of identical twins. Study results and limitations: Where out-of-frame alpha sequences were twin-shared, they showed excess low generation probability.

TCRdb re-called the 5' RACE reads through MiXCR, storing one row per CDR3 protein. The sample lists 750,000 to 950,000 distinct CDR3 sequences, more than 9% occurring once. The V end was cut by 6 bases, the J end by 0 bases, with 14 bases between. The CDR3 runs to 16 residues. CDR1 is SNHLY and CDR2 is FYNNEI in the germline V gene. Separately, the same data were catalogued under a study of yellow fever vaccine responses in identical twins.

The sequence derives from a woman under 30 in good health. The chain links TRBV2 to TRBJ2-2, with D perhaps TRBD2 (5 bases). Sequenced: PBMCs. The CDR3 DNA reads as TGTGCCAGCAGGGCCACTACTAGTGCGAACACCGGGGAGCTGTTTTTT. Its translation is CASRATTSANTGELFF.